This entry lists 31 T cell receptor beta chains sequenced from one sample in a study of blood T cell repertoires in COVID-19. Profiled with immunoSEQ multiplex PCR; TCRdb holds only in-frame clones, not every one. Seen here are about 160,000 clones, roughly 87% observed once, and the top ten hold less than 5%. The sample comprised peripheral blood. The receptors were sampled from a woman aged 55-70 years who had recovered from COVID-19.

The chain joins TRBV6-4 to TRBJ1-5; D call uncertain. The length of the CDR3 is 13 residues. Germline V gene sequence: CDR1 MRHNA, CDR2 SNTAGT. V lost 3 bases to trimming and J lost 9 bases, with 12 bases between them. CDR3 coding DNA: TGTGCCAGCAGTGAGGTTCGTGAAGCGCCCCAGCATTTT. Its translation: CASSEVREAPQHF.

This chain connects TRBV7-9 to TRBJ2-7; 11 bases fit TRBD1. The V segment lost 2 bases and the J segment 5 bases; nucleotides outside the gene matches: 2. Germline-derived CDR1 and CDR2 are SEHNR and FQNEAQ (reference sequence). This CDR3 spans 14 amino acids. CDR3 sequence reads: CASSLWTGGDEQYF. The CDR3 coding sequence is TGTGCCAGCAGCTTATGGACAGGGGGCGACGAGCAGTACTTC.

V and J are TRBV9 and TRBJ1-2; 7 bases map to TRBD1. Germline CDR1 is SGDLS and CDR2 is YYNGEE. CDR3 size: 15 residues. V shed 2 bases, J shed 4 bases, and the junction held 8 bases outside the gene matches. CDR3 protein: CASSVRNRGSYGYTF. CDR3 bases: TGTGCCAGCAGCGTGCGGAACAGGGGAAGCTATGGCTACACCTTC.

This chain links TRBV19 with TRBJ1-3, with D possibly TRBD1 on 5 matching bases. CDR3 length: 13 residues. Trimming removed 4 bases at V and 8 bases at J, with 12 bases between. Germline V gene lookup returns CDR1 LNHDA and CDR2 SQIVND (reference sequence). CDR3 nucleotides: TGTGCCAGTAGTACCCAGGGTTCGTACACCATATATTTT. Amino acid sequence: CASSTQGSYTIYF.

This chain joins TRBV7-9 and TRBJ2-5; TRBD1 might be the D (6 bases). The CDR3 is 13 amino acids. Germline V gives CDR1 SEHNR, CDR2 FQNEAQ (reference sequence). Trimming cost V 3 bases and J 7 bases, with 12 bases left between them. The CDR3 DNA is TGTGCCAGCAGCTTTACAGGGAAAGGGACCCAGTACTTC. Protein sequence: CASSFTGKGTQYF.

The rearrangement uses TRBV5-1 and TRBJ2-2; 7 positions match TRBD2. The CDR3 spans 14 residues. With 9 bases clipped from V and 2 bases from J, the junction kept 7 bases outside the gene matches. Germline V CDR1 and CDR2: SGHRS, YFSETQ. CDR3 region: CATAGEINTGELFF. Here the CDR3 DNA reads TGCGCCACGGCGGGGGAGATAAACACCGGGGAGCTGTTTTTT.

The gene calls are TRBV4-3 and TRBJ2-7; 8 bases match TRBD2. Trimming cost V 0 bases and J 7 bases; bases outside gene matches: 8. From germline, CDR1 is LGHNA and CDR2 YSLEER. The CDR3 runs 15 residues. CDR3 sequence (DNA): TGCGCCAGCAGCCAAGATGTAGCGGGGCCTAGAGAGCAGTACTTC. Protein: CASSQDVAGPREQYF.

This clone turned up a few times. V usage is TRBV2 and J usage is TRBJ2-1, with a possible D match to TRBD2 (6 bases). V was clipped by 5 bases and J by 5 bases, with 10 bases between them. The CDR3 has 13 residues. Germline V lookup: CDR1 SNHLY, CDR2 FYNNEI. The DNA for the CDR3 is TGTGCCAGCAGTACTAGCATGGACAATGAGCAGTTCTTC. Protein: CASSTSMDNEQFF.

CDR3 coding DNA: TGCGCCAGCAGCCAAGTGGCAGGGGGCACTATGGGCTATGGCTACACCTTC. Its protein is CASSQVAGGTMGYGYTF. The chain is built from TRBV4-1 and TRBJ1-2; TRBD1 aligns across 8 bases. V trimming: 1 base; J trimming: 4 bases; junction bases outside the gene matches: 11. CDR3 size: 17 residues. Germline assignment: CDR1 MGHRA and CDR2 YSYEKL.

The rearrangement links TRBV9 to TRBJ2-5, with TRBD2 matching over 12 bases. The CDR3 sequence is 16 residues long. Germline V gives CDR1 SGDLS, CDR2 YYNGEE. V lost 2 bases and J lost 4; bases outside the gene matches: 6. The CDR3 coding sequence is TGTGCCAGCAGCGTCTCTAGCGGGGGGGCGGGAGAGACCCAGTACTTC. Its translation: CASSVSSGGAGETQYF.

The J gene is TRBJ2-7, the V gene TRBV5-5; 8 nucleotides match TRBD1. From germline, CDR1 is SGHKS and CDR2 YYEKEE (reference sequence). CDR3 size: 14 residues. Germline trimming cut 6 bases from V and 1 base from J; bases unmatched to any gene: 6. The CDR3 protein is CASTPQGGSYEQYF. The CDR3 DNA follows: TGTGCCAGCACCCCACAGGGGGGTTCCTACGAGCAGTACTTC.

The rearrangement uses TRBV2 and TRBJ1-6; D might be TRBD1 (6 bases). CDR3 length equals 14 residues. Germline CDR1 SNHLY, CDR2 FYNNEI. V was clipped by 5 bases and J by 7 bases, with 12 bases between them. Here the CDR3 DNA reads TGTGCCAGCAGTCCGTGGGGGCCAAATTCACCCCTCCACTTT. This translates into CASSPWGPNSPLHF.

This chain joins TRBV6-4 and TRBJ2-3; D unclear. The germline CDR1 and CDR2 sequences are MRHNA and SNTAGT. The CDR3 length is 14 residues. V lost 2 bases and J lost 4, with 10 bases in between. CDR3: CASSDRQVPDTQYF. In DNA form, the CDR3 reads TGTGCCAGCAGTGACCGGCAGGTCCCAGATACGCAGTATTTT.

This sequence joins TRBV6-4 and TRBJ1-1, with D perhaps TRBD1 (5 bases). V was cut by 3 bases and J by 5 bases, with 10 bases left in between. This CDR3 spans 13 amino acids. Germline values: CDR1 MRHNA, CDR2 SNTAGT. In DNA, the CDR3 is TGTGCCAGCAGTGAAATGGGGGGGACTGAAGCTTTCTTT. This sequence encodes CASSEMGGTEAFF.

This sequence joins TRBV6-5 and TRBJ1-1; 8 bases are a match to TRBD1. Germline V CDR1 and CDR2: MNHEY, SVGAGI. Losses at the gene ends were 5 bases for V and 0 bases for J; bases not matched to a gene: 5. The CDR3 is 15 residues long. CDR3 in DNA: TGTGCCAGCAGTCCCGACAGGGGTATGAACACTGAAGCTTTCTTT. Amino acids: CASSPDRGMNTEAFF.

The chain is built from TRBV28 and TRBJ2-2, with TRBD1 matching over 8 bases. Germline CDR1 MDHEN, CDR2 SYDVKM. The CDR3 consists of 13 residues. Trimming removed 5 bases from V and 7 bases from J; junction bases left unmatched: 3. The CDR3 DNA follows: TGTGCCAGCAGTCCAACAGGGGGCGGGGAGCTGTTTTTT. Its translation is CASSPTGGGELFF.

The J gene is TRBJ2-5, the V gene TRBV6-5; 11 bases line up with TRBD1. Germline CDR1 and CDR2: MNHEY and SVGAGI. V lost 6 bases to trimming and J lost 5 bases; unmatched junction nucleotides: 8. CDR3 size: 15 residues. CDR3: CASSPDRGRWETQYF. In DNA form, the CDR3 reads TGTGCCAGCAGCCCGGACAGGGGGCGCTGGGAGACCCAGTACTTC.

This rearrangement joins TRBV15 to TRBJ2-7, with D possibly matching TRBD1 (6 bases). The CDR3 is 16 amino acids. Germline V gene sequence: CDR1 LNHNV, CDR2 YYDKDF (reference sequence). Trimming removed 2 bases at V and 4 bases at J, with 18 bases between. Here the CDR3 reads CATSRKSGTQYYEQYF. For the CDR3, the DNA is TGTGCCACCAGCAGAAAATCCGGGACACAATATTACGAGCAGTACTTC.

This rearrangement joins TRBV5-8 to TRBJ2-3; D is undetermined. The CDR3 runs 15 residues. Germline lookup yields CDR1 SGHTS and CDR2 YDEGEE. V was cut by 0 bases and J by 5 bases, with 13 bases left in between. CDR3 in amino acids: CASSLASRPGDTQYF. The CDR3 DNA is TGTGCCAGCAGCTTGGCCTCCCGGCCGGGAGATACGCAGTATTTT. Using reference TRBV5-8 and TRBJ2-3 for the parts outside the CDR3, the full variable domain is EAGVTQSPTHLIKTRGQQATLRCSPISGHTSVYWYQQALGLGLQFLLWYDEGEERNRGNFPPRFSGRQFPNYSSELNVNALELEDSALYLCASSLASRPGDTQYFGPGTRLTVL.

The rearrangement uses TRBV5-6 and TRBJ1-2, with 7 bases that match TRBD1. Germline CDR1 and CDR2: SGHDT and YYEEEE. Trimming removed 3 bases from V and 5 bases from J; junction bases left unmatched: 13. This CDR3 comprises 16 residues. As DNA, the CDR3 is TGTGCCAGCAGCTCGTTACAGGGGACATATACATATGGCTACACCTTC. This translates into CASSSLQGTYTYGYTF.

This clone has only one observation. The CDR3 DNA reads TGCGCCAGCAGCTTGAGCAGAGGAGGTGGGGAGACCCAGTACTTC. This codes for CASSLSRGGGETQYF. The rearrangement uses TRBV5-1 and TRBJ2-5, with a possible D match to TRBD2 (5 bases). CDR3 length: 15 amino acids. CDR1 is SGHRS, CDR2 YFSETQ, per germline. Between the trimmed V and J ends, which lost 1 base and 5 bases, there was a span of 15 bases.

The CDR3 loop reads CSARDQYTQYF. CDR3 DNA: TGCAGTGCTAGAGATCAATATACGCAGTATTTT. This chain connects TRBV20-1 to TRBJ2-3; D unresolved. The CDR3 totals 11 residues. V lost 0 bases to trimming and J lost 7 bases, with 5 bases between them. The germline V gene encodes CDR1 DFQATT and CDR2 SNEGSKA (reference sequence).

This chain joins TRBV7-2 and TRBJ2-5; 11 positions match TRBD2. V dropped 5 bases and J dropped 4; count of bases not matched to a gene: 6. CDR1 and CDR2 from the germline V gene are SGHTA and FQGNSA. This CDR3 is 15 amino acids long. This CDR3 is CASSPTSGVVETQYF. The DNA for the CDR3 is TGTGCCAGCAGCCCGACTAGCGGGGTAGTAGAGACCCAGTACTTC.

This clone was found many times. The J gene is TRBJ1-3, the V gene TRBV4-3; the D is unclear. Trimming left V 0 bases short and J 5 bases short, with 8 bases between. The CDR3 covers 14 residues. CDR1 and CDR2 (germline): LGHNA, YSLEER. The CDR3 loop is CASSQEVGRNTIYF. The CDR3 DNA is TGCGCCAGCAGCCAAGAGGTTGGGCGAAACACCATATATTTT.

Points on this clone: Germline and junction disagree at one end, which may indicate a read error. The V gene is TRBV2, the J gene TRBJ2-7; tentatively, D is TRBD2 (6 bases). Germline CDR1 and CDR2: SNHLY and FYNNEI. CDR3 length: 12 amino acids. The CDR3 DNA follows: TGTGCCAGCAGTGAAGACGGACTAAGTAGGGGCTTC. Protein: CASSEDGLSRGF.

The rearrangement uses TRBV11-2 and TRBJ2-5; TRBD2 matches 9 bases. Germline-derived CDR1 and CDR2 are SGHAT and FQNNGV. This CDR3 is 14 amino acids long. J was trimmed by 5 bases and V by 1 base; bases with no gene match: 2. The CDR3 is CASSLGTSAETQYF. The DNA of the CDR3 is TGTGCCAGCAGCTTAGGGACTAGCGCCGAGACCCAGTACTTC.

The rearrangement uses TRBV4-1 and TRBJ2-1; TRBD2 aligns across 8 bases. CDR1 is MGHRA, CDR2 YSYEKL, per germline. CDR3 length: 18 amino acids. V gave up 4 bases and J gave up 3 bases; unmatched junction bases: 14. CDR3 DNA sequence: TGCGCCAGCAGCCTTGGACCCCAAGCGGGGGCTCTCTACAATGAGCAGTTCTTC. It translates to CASSLGPQAGALYNEQFF.

This rearrangement joins TRBV6-1 to TRBJ1-2; D remains ambiguous. Trimming left V 1 base short and J 4 bases short, with 10 bases between. The CDR3 runs 14 residues. Looked up from germline, CDR1 is MNHNS and CDR2 is SASEGT. The CDR3 DNA follows: TGTGCCAGCAGTGAAGGGGCACAGCTCTATGGCTACACCTTC. This codes for CASSEGAQLYGYTF.

This clone was observed many times. V usage is TRBV6-5 and J usage is TRBJ1-3; no clear D. The CDR3 has 13 amino acids. Germline lookup yields CDR1 MNHEY and CDR2 SVGAGI. V was clipped by 2 bases and J by 7 bases, with 9 bases between them. Here the CDR3 reads CASSYRGRNTIYF. DNA for the CDR3: TGTGCCAGCAGTTACAGAGGTCGGAACACCATATATTTT.

The V and J genes are TRBV28 and TRBJ1-3, with D possibly being TRBD1 (5 bases). The length of the CDR3 is 18 residues. V was trimmed by 4 bases and J by 0 bases, leaving 19 bases between them. The V gene's germline CDR1 is MDHEN and CDR2 SYDVKM. Written as DNA, the CDR3 is TGTGCCAGCAGTTCTGATTCCCCGACAGCAAACTCTGGAAACACCATATATTTT. Residues: CASSSDSPTANSGNTIYF.

This clone appeared once. The chain is built from TRBV29-1 and TRBJ2-3, with 10 bases identical to TRBD2. V dropped 1 base and J dropped 6; count of bases not matched to a gene: 4. This CDR3 is built from 14 residues. CDR1 is SQVTM, CDR2 ANQGSEA, per germline. As DNA, the CDR3 is TGCAGCGTTGAAGCAGCGGGGGGGCCCGATACGCAGTATTTT. Its protein product is CSVEAAGGPDTQYF.